The 26 T cell receptor beta chains presented below share a single source sample, sequenced in a study of blood T cell repertoires in COVID-19. Data came from immunoSEQ multiplex PCR; TCRdb stores just in-frame clones and leaves some out. The sample records fewer than 200,000 clones, roughly 90% being singletons. The sample taken for sequencing was PBMCs or T cells enriched from blood (not recorded which). These receptors were taken from a human donor with acute COVID-19. The donor label of this sample is uncertain.

The chain joins TRBV7-9 to TRBJ2-5, with no clear D. Germline CDR1 reads SEHNR; CDR2 reads FQNEAQ (reference sequence). Trimming shortened V by 5 bases and J by 2 bases, and 12 bases separated the two germline ends. This CDR3 comprises 14 residues. The CDR3 here is CASSQTRWQETQYF. CDR3 nucleotide sequence: TGTGCCAGCAGCCAAACGAGGTGGCAAGAGACCCAGTACTTC.

The chain is built from TRBV5-1 and TRBJ1-2; TRBD1 agrees at 9 bases. The trim removed 0 bases at V and 4 bases at J, leaving 4 bases unmatched. CDR1 SGHRS and CDR2 YFSETQ come from the germline V gene. There are 15 residues in the CDR3. CDR3 sequence (DNA): TGCGCCAGCAGCTTGGGGGTGACAGGGGGCTATGGCTACACCTTC. The encoded protein is CASSLGVTGGYGYTF.

This clone occurred once. The chain uses TRBV9 and TRBJ1-5; D ambiguous. The CDR3 is made up of 14 amino acids. Germline V gene sequence: CDR1 SGDLS, CDR2 YYNGEE. The germline V and J ends were trimmed by 3 bases and 4 bases, with 11 bases remaining between them. The CDR3 loop reads CASSAGLNNQPQHF. The CDR3 nucleotides are TGTGCCAGCAGCGCCGGACTCAATAATCAGCCCCAGCATTTT.

The chain has TRBV30 and TRBJ2-1, with D perhaps matching TRBD2 (5 bases). CDR3 length equals 13 residues. The V end was cut by 4 bases, the J end by 4 bases, with 11 bases between. Germline V gene sequence: CDR1 GTSNPN, CDR2 SVGIG (reference sequence). Here the CDR3 DNA reads TGTGCCTGGACGTCCGGGATATACAATGAGCAGTTCTTC. This translates into CAWTSGIYNEQFF. Full variable domain (outside the CDR3, taken from reference TRBV30 and TRBJ2-1): SQTIHQWPATLVQPVGSPLSLECTVEGTSNPNLYWYRQAAGRGLQLLFYSVGIGQISSEVPQNLSASRPQDRQFILSSKKLLLSDSGFYLCAWTSGIYNEQFFGPGTRLTVL.

The chain links TRBV7-9 to TRBJ1-1; 7 nucleotides line up with TRBD1. The germline gives CDR1 SEHNR, CDR2 FQNEAQ (reference sequence). This CDR3 region has 14 residues. Losses at the gene ends were 6 bases for V and 1 base for J; bases not matched to a gene: 5. CDR3 amino acids: CASSPGQWNTEAFF. The CDR3 nucleotides are TGTGCCAGCAGTCCGGGACAGTGGAACACTGAAGCTTTCTTT.

The chain recombines TRBV5-1 with TRBJ2-3; the match to TRBD2 covers 13 bases. The length of the CDR3 is 15 residues. V was pared by 4 bases and J by 6 bases, with 5 bases of the junction left unmatched. Per the germline V gene, CDR1 is SGHRS and CDR2 is YFSETQ. CDR3 residues: CASSPLAGGQDTQYF. The CDR3 DNA reads TGCGCCAGCAGCCCACTAGCGGGGGGGCAGGATACGCAGTATTTT.

The chain is built from TRBV13 and TRBJ1-3; tentatively, D is TRBD1 (6 bases). The CDR3 is 13 residues long. V lost 3 bases and J lost 3, with 6 bases in between. Germline values: CDR1 PRHDT, CDR2 FYEKMQ (reference sequence). In nucleotides, the CDR3 is TGTGCCAGCAGCTTCAGGGGTGGAAACACCATATATTTT. Residues: CASSFRGGNTIYF.

This clone was counted only a few times. The chain has TRBV2 and TRBJ1-2, with D possibly being TRBD1 (5 bases). Trimming removed 5 bases at V and 4 bases at J, with 14 bases between. CDR1 is SNHLY and CDR2 is FYNNEI in the germline V gene. CDR3 length: 14 residues. The CDR3 DNA follows: TGTGCCAGCAGTTCTACGACAGAAATCTATGGCTACACCTTC. Amino acids: CASSSTTEIYGYTF.

The chain has TRBV20-1 and TRBJ1-2; D gene uncertain. V dropped 4 bases and J dropped 3 bases, with 6 bases sitting between them. The CDR3 consists of 11 residues. Germline assignment: CDR1 DFQATT and CDR2 SNEGSKA (reference sequence). CDR3 nucleotide sequence: TGCAGTGCTACAGGCGACTATGGCTACACCTTC. Its translation: CSATGDYGYTF.

This clone is a singleton in its sample. This chain links TRBV10-3 with TRBJ2-3, with 11 bases matching TRBD2. The ends lost 6 bases at V and 6 bases at J; junction bases unmatched: 5. Germline V gene data show CDR1 as ENHRY and CDR2 as SYGVKD. The CDR3 sequence is 14 residues long. CDR3 DNA sequence: TGTGCCATCAGGGTAGCGGGGGGGTCCGATACGCAGTATTTT. Translating it yields CAIRVAGGSDTQYF.

This chain uses TRBV21-1 with TRBJ2-5; TRBD2 is the table's D call and was not checked against the DNA. TRBV21-1 is described as a pseudogene. This CDR3 comprises 17 residues. The DNA of the CDR3 is TGTGCCAGCAGCAGCCAGACCCCCGGGTCGTACCAAGAGACCCAGTACTTC. Translation gives CASSSQTPGSYQETQYF.

The chain uses TRBV27 and TRBJ2-7, with D uncertain. CDR3 length: 15 residues. The germline V gene encodes CDR1 MNHEY and CDR2 SMNVEV (reference sequence). Trimming pared 5 bases from V and 0 bases from J, leaving 14 bases between. The chain's CDR3 is CASSPGPSPSYEQYF. DNA of the CDR3: TGTGCCAGCAGTCCGGGTCCCTCCCCCTCCTACGAGCAGTACTTC.

This clone was recorded once. The rearrangement links TRBV27 to TRBJ1-4, with TRBD1 as a possible D gene (6 bases). The CDR3 is 15 amino acids. The V and J ends lost 5 bases and 4 bases respectively, with 14 bases between them. CDR1 MNHEY and CDR2 SMNVEV come from the germline V gene (reference sequence). The CDR3 region is CASSPYRADNEKLFF. CDR3 nucleotides: TGTGCCAGCAGTCCATACAGGGCCGATAATGAAAAACTGTTTTTT.

The chain carries TRBV10-3 and TRBJ2-5, with a possible D match to TRBD1 (5 bases). Germline loops: CDR1 ENHRY, CDR2 SYGVKD. The CDR3 is 13 amino acids. V was shortened by 6 bases and J by 5 bases, with 13 bases between the two germline ends. The CDR3 region has the DNA TGTGCCATCAGCGCCCAGGGTAAGGAGACCCAGTACTTC. This gives the protein CAISAQGKETQYF.

This clone came up once. The genes are TRBV6-1 and TRBJ1-1; D gene unclear. V lost 3 bases and J lost 1, with 12 bases in between. Germline V CDR1 and CDR2: MNHNS, SASEGT. This CDR3 is built from 15 residues. CDR3 protein: CASSEWALKNTEAFF. CDR3 coding DNA: TGTGCCAGCAGTGAGTGGGCGCTCAAGAACACTGAAGCTTTCTTT.

The genes are TRBV3-1 (or the pseudogene TRBV3-2) and TRBJ2-3; 11 positions match TRBD2. CDR1 LGHDT and CDR2 YNNKEL come from the germline V gene (reference sequence). The CDR3 covers 16 residues. With V trimmed by 4 bases and J by 4 bases, 7 bases remained unmatched. The DNA for the CDR3 is TGTGCCAGCAGCCCAATGGGACTAGCGGATGCAGATACGCAGTATTTT. Protein: CASSPMGLADADTQYF.

In its sample, this clone was seen a few times. CDR3 nucleotide sequence: TGTGCCAGCAGTGATCTAGCGGGGTTAGACAATGAGCAGTTCTTC. Protein sequence: CASSDLAGLDNEQFF. This chain connects TRBV2 to TRBJ2-1; 9 bases are shared with TRBD2. The CDR3 extends over 15 amino acids. J gave up 5 bases and V 3 bases, and 5 bases lay outside the gene matches. From germline, CDR1 is SNHLY and CDR2 FYNNEI.

This chain uses TRBV3-1 (or the pseudogene TRBV3-2) with TRBJ2-5, with 11 nucleotides matching TRBD2. Losses at the gene ends were 1 base for V and 5 bases for J; bases not matched to a gene: 9. Germline CDR1 LGHDT, CDR2 YNNKEL (reference sequence). The CDR3 is 17 amino acids. The CDR3, as DNA: TGTGCCAGCAGCCAAGGTACGACTAGCGGGGAGGTGGAGACCCAGTACTTC. Translation gives CASSQGTTSGEVETQYF.

The chain links TRBV19 to TRBJ2-1; D is possibly TRBD1 (6 bases). The CDR3 runs to 15 residues. From germline, CDR1 is LNHDA and CDR2 SQIVND (reference sequence). The V end was cut by 5 bases, the J end by 0 bases, with 11 bases between. DNA for the CDR3: TGTGCCAGTAGTGTTCAGGGGAGCTCCTACAATGAGCAGTTCTTC. Its translation is CASSVQGSSYNEQFF.

The chain has TRBV19 and TRBJ2-7, with D perhaps matching TRBD2 (6 bases). The CDR3 covers 16 residues. V lost 5 bases and J 2 bases, leaving 19 bases between the germline ends. Germline CDR1 and CDR2: LNHDA and SQIVND (reference sequence). CDR3: CASSPVGGSGTYEQYF. The CDR3 DNA is TGTGCCAGTAGTCCGGTAGGAGGGAGTGGAACCTACGAGCAGTACTTC.

This clone was recorded only once. The V gene is TRBV7-9, the J gene TRBJ2-5, with 7 bases aligning to TRBD2. The CDR3 is 15 residues long. With V trimmed by 5 bases and J by 4 bases, 10 bases remained unmatched. CDR1 is SEHNR and CDR2 is FQNEAQ in the germline V gene (reference sequence). The CDR3 sequence: CASSAQRGPRETQYF. CDR3 nucleotide sequence: TGTGCCAGCAGCGCTCAGCGGGGTCCGCGAGAGACCCAGTACTTC.

The V gene is TRBV20-1, the J gene TRBJ2-5, with a tentative D call TRBD2 (6 bases). The germline V and J ends were trimmed by 3 bases and 6 bases, with 8 bases remaining between them. From germline, CDR1 is DFQATT and CDR2 SNEGSKA (reference sequence). This CDR3 has 11 residues. CDR3 amino acids: CSAREGQTQYF. CDR3 sequence (DNA): TGCAGTGCTAGGGAGGGTCAGACCCAGTACTTC.

The chain employs TRBV18 and TRBJ2-7; perhaps TRBD1 as D (6 bases). V was shortened by 6 bases and J by 4 bases, with 16 bases between the two germline ends. The germline V gene has CDR1 KGHSH and CDR2 LQKENI. CDR3 size: 14 residues. The CDR3 is CASSPARTVYEQYF. For the CDR3, the DNA is TGTGCCAGCTCCCCGGCTAGGACAGTTTACGAGCAGTACTTC.

This sequence joins TRBV3-1 (or the pseudogene TRBV3-2) and TRBJ2-1, with D possibly being TRBD2 (7 bases). This CDR3 has 15 residues. The V end was cut by 0 bases, the J end by 7 bases, with 13 bases between. Looked up from germline, CDR1 is LGHDT and CDR2 is YNNKEL (reference sequence). CDR3 DNA sequence: TGTGCCAGCAGCCAAGAGGGGGGGCGGAGAAATGAGCAGTTCTTC. As protein: CASSQEGGRRNEQFF.

The V gene is TRBV6-5, the J gene TRBJ1-1, with D possibly matching TRBD1 (5 bases). This CDR3 is built from 15 residues. Germline V gene lookup returns CDR1 MNHEY and CDR2 SVGAGI. V lost 0 bases to trimming and J lost 5 bases, with 13 bases between them. CDR3 loop: CASSYSKRGGTEAFF. In DNA, the CDR3 is TGTGCCAGCAGTTACTCGAAAAGGGGAGGAACTGAAGCTTTCTTT.

The chain's CDR3 is CASSPRASGGQETQYF. The CDR3, as DNA: TGTGCCAGCTCACCACGGGCTAGCGGGGGCCAAGAGACCCAGTACTTC. The chain recombines TRBV18 with TRBJ2-5, with 10 nucleotides matching TRBD2. From germline, CDR1 is KGHSH and CDR2 LQKENI. The V segment lost 1 base and the J segment 1 base; nucleotides outside the gene matches: 3. The CDR3 has 16 amino acids.